This TCR beta chain was captured in a study of PD-1 blockade in classical Hodgkin lymphoma (dated by TCRdb to 2018 to 2021). With respect to the entire study: Nivolumab dosing was 3 mg/kg intravenously every 2 weeks, continuing until either disease progression or unacceptable toxicity. To define a peripheral blood immune signature of response to PD-1 blockade in classical Hodgkin lymphoma, the study combined TCR beta sequencing with CyTOF. The full study reports these points: Diversity was lower in patients who began nivolumab less than 1 year after ASCT, so these patients were left out of later analyses to avoid confounding by immune reconstitution. The study was limited to a single clinical trial cohort, and causes of repertoire differences, possibly disease activity or prior therapy, remained undefined. Newly diagnosed patients were reported to have lower baseline TCR diversity than healthy donors, and relapsed/refractory patients were reported to have lower baseline TCR diversity still. Baseline diversity similar to that of newly diagnosed patients was observed in trial patients achieving complete response, whereas significantly lower diversity was observed in partial responders and progressors. A significant rise by C4D1 was seen in CD4+ but not CD8+ TCR diversity (p=0.0027 vs p=0.16), with the rise being most apparent in complete responders (p=0.02).

In light of the paper, this sample's time point label describes: cycle 1 day 1 (C1D1), immediately before nivolumab initiation. All trial patients had relapsed after autologous stem cell transplantation, with cohorts A, B and C differing in prior brentuximab vedotin exposure. The trial cohort was composed of 56 patients with relapsed/refractory classical Hodgkin lymphoma, for whom complete response, partial response or progressive disease was recorded as best overall response. Trial patients were treated with single-agent nivolumab in the multi-cohort phase II CheckMate 205 trial. An independent review committee assessed best overall response by applying the 2007 International Working Group response criteria. Trial PBMCs were obtained immediately prior to nivolumab initiation (C1D1) and on therapy at cycle 2 day 1 and cycle 4 day 1. Peripheral blood was collected in 8 mL Vacutainer Cell Preparation Tubes, from which PBMCs were isolated by centrifugation and then cryopreserved.

Regarding this clone: Its recognized antigen is unknown. Qualities for individual bases were not recorded, and no much larger clone is one base off.

V is pared back by 8 bases and J by 6 bases, with 20 bases lying between the germline termini. There are 14 amino acids in the CDR3, from cysteine to phenylalanine inclusive. Solely the CDR3 DNA is kept, with 42 bases framed from the first base. Taken from the germline V gene, the CDR1 and CDR2 loops are SQVTM and ANQGSEA. Genomic DNA was extracted with the Qiagen DNeasy kit from unsorted PBMCs and from negatively selected CD4+ and CD8+ fractions. TCR beta CDR3 regions were amplified by immunoSEQ multiplex PCR using primers annealing to V and J segments. A synthetic immune receptor repertoire was used to minimize amplification bias, and remaining bias was computationally removed after sequencing. The study's processing was this. Repertoire diversity was quantified as the Shannon entropy index using custom Python scripts. Unsorted, CD4+ and CD8+ repertoires were analyzed separately, except in combined analyses where CD4+ and CD8+ sequences were merged in silico. A clone was considered expanded if an increase in frequency of at least 2-fold after treatment relative to C1D1 was found, and a pseudocount of 0.5 was applied to clones undetected at baseline. Singleton clones were defined as clones with 0 or 1 copy at C1D1, and non-singleton clones were defined as clones with 2 or more copies. Clones expanded in unsorted samples were labelled as CD4+, CD8+ or unknown by matching protein sequences in sorted samples from the same patient. Diversity changes from C1D1 to C4D1 were tested in paired samples using Wilcoxon tests. As stored in TCRdb, this immuneACCESS dataset retains in-frame rearrangements with V and J assigned. A fraction of the clones does not appear; measured against another copy, unresolved V genes explain less than half of the discrepancy, and the remainder lacks a known reason. That table furnishes V, J and clone size, whereas the DNA furnished D and trimming. In all, the sample holds some 84,000 clones, and 89% of those were seen once. The ten biggest clones cover about 20% of the sample.

This TCR came from a human donor with classical Hodgkin lymphoma. The chain uses TRBV29-1 and TRBJ2-1; a weak D assignment points to TRBD1 (5 bases agree). The material sequenced was peripheral blood mononuclear cells (PBMCs), taken at baseline. In nucleotide form, the sequence is TGCAGCATCACACACGGCAGGGCAGGCAATGAGCAGTTCTTC. It specifies CSITHGRAGNEQFF.